These T cell receptor beta chains were read from a single sample in a study of blood T cells in healthy people across ages. Each CDR3 protein is one row after TCRdb ran MiXCR on the 5' RACE reads. The sample lists about 670,000 distinct CDR3 sequences, roughly half occurring once. The specimen was blood. These receptors were taken from a woman older than 75 in good health. CDR3s include the opening cysteine and the closing phenylalanine or tryptophan. A D gene is named only where the DNA matches it firmly. Some rows have no size entry. The others give once, few or many, or a class for an expanded clone.

CDR3 | DNA | size | V | D | J | length
CASSPQGATDTQYF | TGCGCCAGCAGCCCACAGGGGGCTACAGATACGCAGTATTTT | many | TRBV5-1 | TRBD1 | TRBJ2-3 | 14
CASSTGGPRQYF | TGTGCCAGCAGCACCGGGGGCCCTAGGCAGTACTTC | NA | TRBV14 | NA | TRBJ2-7 | 12
CSATPAAGGREDTQYF | TGTAGTGCCACACCGGCTGCGGGGGGGCGGGAAGATACGCAGTATTTT | NA | TRBV20-1 | TRBD2 | TRBJ2-3 | 16
CAATTENSNQPQHF | TGTGCCGCCACGACAGAAAATAGCAATCAGCCCCAGCATTTT | NA | TRBV6-1 | NA | TRBJ1-5 | 14
CASSVGNGGQETQYF | TGTGCCAGCAGCGTAGGTAACGGGGGGCAAGAGACCCAGTACTTC | once | TRBV9 | TRBD2 | TRBJ2-5 | 15
CSARGGPNEKLFF | TGCAGTGCTAGAGGCGGGCCTAATGAAAAACTGTTTTTT | few | TRBV20-1 | NA | TRBJ1-4 | 13
CASSLDSFQETQYF | TGTGCCAGCAGCTTAGACAGCTTCCAAGAGACCCAGTACTTC | many | TRBV7-9 | NA | TRBJ2-5 | 14
CATSGLGQGTYEQFF | TGTGCCACCAGTGGCTTGGGACAGGGAACATATGAGCAGTTCTTC | NA | TRBV24-1 | TRBD1 | TRBJ2-1 | 15
CAISEPAGRGADTQYF | TGTGCCATCAGTGAGCCTGCGGGCCGAGGAGCAGATACGCAGTATTTT | many | TRBV10-3 | NA | TRBJ2-3 | 16
CASSYHGTYGTGELFF | TGTGCCAGCAGTTATCACGGGACTTACGGAACCGGGGAGCTGTTTTTT | few | TRBV7-2 | NA | TRBJ2-2 | 16
CASSVESWDRGWNEQFF | TGTGCCAGCAGCGTAGAGTCCTGGGACAGGGGTTGGAATGAGCAGTTCTTC | many | TRBV9 | TRBD1 | TRBJ2-1 | 17